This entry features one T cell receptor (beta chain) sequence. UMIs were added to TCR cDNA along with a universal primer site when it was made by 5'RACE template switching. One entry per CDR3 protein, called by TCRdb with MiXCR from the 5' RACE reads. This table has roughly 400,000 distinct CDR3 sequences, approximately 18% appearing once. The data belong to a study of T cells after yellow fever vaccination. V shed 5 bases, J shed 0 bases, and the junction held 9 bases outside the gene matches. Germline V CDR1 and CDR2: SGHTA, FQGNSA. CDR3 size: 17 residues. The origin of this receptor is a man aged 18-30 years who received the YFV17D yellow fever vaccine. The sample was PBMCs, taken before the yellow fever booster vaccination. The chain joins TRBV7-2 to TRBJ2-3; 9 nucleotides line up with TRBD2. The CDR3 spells CASSTVSSGESTDTQYF. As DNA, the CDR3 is TGTGCCAGCAGCACTGTGTCTAGCGGGGAAAGCACAGATACGCAGTATTTT.